The 17 T cell receptor beta chains in this list originate from one sample, sequenced in a study of blood T cell repertoires in COVID-19. The table came from immunoSEQ multiplex PCR; TCRdb's copy has only in-frame clones and leaves some out. The repertoire has 320,000 or so clones, roughly 84% of them found once; the top ten carry approximately 0.99%. The specimen sequenced was PBMCs or T cells enriched from blood (not recorded which). These receptors came from a woman in her 30s who had recovered from COVID-19.

Here the CDR3 reads CASSLGATNSPLHF. In nucleotides, the CDR3 is TGTGCCAGCAGCTTGGGGGCAACTAATTCACCCCTCCACTTT. The rearrangement uses TRBV11-2 and TRBJ1-6, with D maybe TRBD1 (6 bases). Trimming left V 3 bases short and J 6 bases short, with 9 bases between. Germline assignment: CDR1 SGHAT and CDR2 FQNNGV. This CDR3 is 14 amino acids long. The full variable domain, in which reference TRBV11-2 and TRBJ1-6 provide the parts outside the CDR3, is EAGVAQSPRYKIIEKRQSVAFWCNPISGHATLYWYQQILGQGPKLLIQFQNNGVVDDSQLPKDRFSAERLKGVDSTLKIQPAKLEDSAVYLCASSLGATNSPLHFGNGTRLTVT.

This clone showed up just once. The chain uses TRBV7-9 and TRBJ2-1; possibly TRBD1 for D (6 bases). Trimming pared 6 bases from V and 4 bases from J, leaving 22 bases between. The CDR3 extends over 17 amino acids. In germline, CDR1 is SEHNR, CDR2 FQNEAQ (reference sequence). CDR3 protein: CASRHTVAGAKYNEQFF. The CDR3 nucleotides read TGTGCCAGCAGACATACAGTGGCAGGGGCTAAATACAATGAGCAGTTCTTC.

This clone was counted between two and nine times. Here the CDR3 reads CATNRGQGQETQYF. CDR3 nucleotides: TGTGCCACCAACCGGGGACAGGGTCAAGAGACCCAGTACTTC. J is TRBJ2-5 and V is TRBV15, with 9 bases identical to TRBD1. V shed 7 bases, J shed 2 bases, and the junction held 5 bases outside the gene matches. Per germline, CDR1 LNHNV and CDR2 YYDKDF (reference sequence). The CDR3 consists of 14 residues.

The chain carries TRBV15 and TRBJ1-2; 7 bases are shared with TRBD1. This CDR3 has 15 residues. V was pared by 0 bases and J by 5 bases, with 6 bases of the junction left unmatched. Germline CDR1 and CDR2: LNHNV and YYDKDF (reference sequence). This CDR3 is CATSREGQGGYGYTF. The DNA of the CDR3 is TGTGCCACCAGCAGAGAGGGTCAGGGGGGATATGGCTACACCTTC.

This chain links TRBV27 with TRBJ1-1; tentatively, D is TRBD1 (5 bases). The CDR3 covers 13 residues. Between the trimmed V and J ends, which lost 6 bases and 1 base, there was a span of 9 bases. Germline V gene data show CDR1 as MNHEY and CDR2 as SMNVEV (reference sequence). The CDR3 DNA sequence: TGTGCCAGCAGCCCAACAGGGAACACTGAAGCTTTCTTT. Residues: CASSPTGNTEAFF.

In this sample, this clone turned up once. J is TRBJ2-5 and V is TRBV5-1, with 10 bases lining up with TRBD1. The CDR3 covers 14 residues. The germline CDR1 and CDR2 sequences are SGHRS and YFSETQ. J was trimmed by 3 bases and V by 3 bases; bases with no gene match: 2. DNA for the CDR3: TGCGCCAGCAGCTCCGGGACAGGGGAAGAGACCCAGTACTTC. It is translated as CASSSGTGEETQYF.

V and J are TRBV19 and TRBJ1-2, with TRBD1 identical over 7 bases. The CDR3 runs to 13 residues. V lost 6 bases and J lost 2; bases outside the gene matches: 3. Looked up from germline, CDR1 is LNHDA and CDR2 is SQIVND (reference sequence). CDR3 sequence reads: CASRDRTNYGYTF. As DNA, the CDR3 is TGTGCCAGTAGGGACAGGACAAACTATGGCTACACCTTC.

The V and J genes are TRBV18 and TRBJ2-3; tentative D call: TRBD1 (5 bases). Germline-derived CDR1 and CDR2 are KGHSH and LQKENI. Deletions cut 6 bases from V and 2 bases from J, with 12 bases between. The CDR3 is 14 residues long. In DNA form, the CDR3 reads TGTGCCAGCTCGTTCACAGGAGCCACAGATACGCAGTATTTT. Translating it yields CASSFTGATDTQYF.

The genes are TRBV19 and TRBJ2-7, with TRBD1 as a possible D gene (6 bases). CDR1 is LNHDA and CDR2 is SQIVND in the germline V gene (reference sequence). V lost 4 bases, J lost 7 bases, and 17 bases lay in between. The CDR3 length is 14 residues. CDR3 sequence (DNA): TGTGCCAGTAGTACCCGGGACACAGACCGGGAGCAGTACTTC. It yields the protein CASSTRDTDREQYF.

This clone has a handful of counts. This chain links TRBV2 with TRBJ1-2; 7 positions agree with TRBD1. CDR3 length: 13 residues. V dropped 6 bases and J dropped 4; count of bases not matched to a gene: 5. CDR1 is SNHLY, CDR2 FYNNEI, per germline. The CDR3 DNA reads as TGTGCCAGCAGAGCCGGACAGGTCTATGGCTACACCTTC. Amino acids: CASRAGQVYGYTF.

This clone was detected only a few times. V is TRBV10-3 and J is TRBJ2-7, with a tentative D call TRBD1 (6 bases). The CDR3 is made up of 13 amino acids. Deletions cut 6 bases from V and 2 bases from J, with 11 bases between. The germline V gene encodes CDR1 ENHRY and CDR2 SYGVKD. The CDR3 protein is CAIRGAGTYEQYF. The CDR3 DNA is TGTGCCATCAGGGGGGCAGGGACCTACGAGCAGTACTTC.

V and J are TRBV5-3 and TRBJ1-2; 7 bases align to TRBD1. TRBV5-3 is labeled an ORF, and its function is uncertain. The trim removed 1 base at V and 7 bases at J, leaving 10 bases unmatched. This CDR3 comprises 15 residues. The CDR3 nucleotides read TGTGCCAGAAGCTTGCCTCTCGAGGGGGCGCGTGGCTACACCTTC. This codes for CARSLPLEGARGYTF.

The chain is built from TRBV11-2 and TRBJ1-6; no clear D gene. This CDR3 is built from 18 residues. The germline V and J ends were trimmed by 5 bases and 0 bases, with 17 bases remaining between them. Germline CDR1 and CDR2: SGHAT and FQNNGV. The CDR3 sequence: CASSPSWGVGSYNSPLHF. Written as DNA, the CDR3 is TGTGCCAGCAGCCCAAGTTGGGGAGTAGGCTCCTATAATTCACCCCTCCACTTT.

The chain combines TRBV11-2 with TRBJ1-6; no firm D call. This CDR3 comprises 15 residues. V gave up 2 bases and J gave up 8 bases, with 13 bases separating them. Germline V gene sequence: CDR1 SGHAT, CDR2 FQNNGV. CDR3 protein: CASSLYSQRDSPLHF. The CDR3 region has the DNA TGTGCCAGCAGCTTATACTCCCAGAGGGATTCACCCCTCCACTTT.

The chain uses TRBV10-3 and TRBJ2-7, with 9 bases that match TRBD2. Germline lookup yields CDR1 ENHRY and CDR2 SYGVKD. The CDR3 covers 13 residues. After removal of 10 bases from V and 5 bases from J, the junction contained 9 bases not matched to a gene. The DNA for the CDR3 is TGTGCCACAAGCGGGGGGCATGTCGACGAGCAGTACTTC. This encodes CATSGGHVDEQYF.

The DNA of the CDR3 is TGTGCCAGCAGCTCGACAGGGGGAACTAATGAAAAACTGTTTTTT. Amino acids: CASSSTGGTNEKLFF. V is TRBV7-9 and J is TRBJ1-4, with 9 bases matching TRBD1. V was clipped by 4 bases and J by 1 base; unmatched bases: 1. This CDR3 comprises 15 residues. The V gene's germline CDR1 is SEHNR and CDR2 FQNEAQ (reference sequence).

The V and J genes are TRBV5-4 and TRBJ1-6; the D is unclear. The CDR3 runs 16 residues. V shed 0 bases and J shed 6 bases, with 13 bases lying between them. The germline V gene has CDR1 SGHNT and CDR2 YYREEE (reference sequence). The CDR3 is CASSLGAGDGNSPLHF. The CDR3 DNA sequence: TGTGCCAGCAGCTTGGGAGCCGGGGATGGTAATTCACCCCTCCACTTT.